This T cell receptor (beta chain) was sequenced during a study of shared clonotypes between healthy human individuals. Cells designated naive CD8 were CD45RO-negative and were positively selected for CCR7, with terminally differentiated effector memory CD45RA+ cells excluded. The table came from immunoSEQ multiplex PCR; TCRdb's copy has only in-frame clones and leaves some out. The sample includes 1.5 million to 2.5 million clones, about 95% of them seen just once. In germline, CDR1 is MNHEY, CDR2 SMNVEV (reference sequence). This CDR3 is built from 14 residues. V lost 3 bases, J lost 0 bases, and 8 bases lay in between.

The J gene is TRBJ1-1, the V gene TRBV27; D is undetermined. This receptor was obtained from a man younger than 30 in good health. The sequenced sample consisted of naive CD8+ T cells sorted from blood. The chain's CDR3 is CASSFDSMNTEAFF. In nucleotides, the CDR3 is TGTGCCAGCAGTTTTGATAGTATGAACACTGAAGCTTTCTTT.